These T cell receptor beta chains were read from a single sample in a study of T cell responses to AZD1222 COVID-19 vaccine. The protocol was immunoSEQ multiplex PCR, while the TCRdb copy is restricted to in-frame clones and leaves out a portion. The sample records 150,000 to 180,000 clones, less than 95% being singletons. Sample: peripheral blood, taken on day 0 of AZD1222 vaccination. These receptors originate from an adult in good health. Both conserved end residues are part of each CDR3. A D gene is named only where the DNA matches it firmly. The size entry is marked missing in some rows and otherwise reads once, few, many or a size class.

>14|TRBD1|NA|TRBV6-5|TRBJ1-1
TGTGCCAGCAGTTACGGGACAGGGGGCGTTGGAGCTTTCTTT
CASSYGTGGVGAFF
>14|NA|NA|TRBV28|TRBJ1-2
TGTGCCAGCAGTTTATCTTGGGGTAACTATGGCTACACCTTC
CASSLSWGNYGYTF
>14|NA|once|TRBV6-5|TRBJ1-4
TGTGCCAGCAGCTGGGGGCGTCATAATGAAAAACTGTTTTTT
CASSWGRHNEKLFF
>13|NA|NA|TRBV28|TRBJ1-2
TGTGCCAGCAGTTTAACGGCTGGCTATGGCTACACCTTC
CASSLTAGYGYTF
>17|TRBD2|NA|TRBV5-6|TRBJ2-7
TGTGCCAGCCAGGGACTAGCGGCTGAGGCCGGATCCTACGAGCAGTACTTC
CASQGLAAEAGSYEQYF
>16|NA|once|TRBV11-2|TRBJ2-3
TGTGCCAGCAGCTTAGACCCGAGGGATGTTGACGATACGCAGTATTTT
CASSLDPRDVDDTQYF
>15|NA|NA|TRBV4-3|TRBJ2-5
TGCGCCAGCAGCCAAAACCGGGGATCTCAAGAGACCCAGTACTTC
CASSQNRGSQETQYF
>13|NA|few|TRBV6-2/TRBV6-3|TRBJ1-4
TGTGCCAGCAGTTACTCGAGTGGACCACAGGTGAAATTT
CASSYSSGPQVKF
>17|NA|NA|TRBV5-8|TRBJ2-3
TGTGCCAGCAGCTCACTTGGGACGGCTACTAGCACAGATACGCAGTATTTT
CASSSLGTATSTDTQYF
>13|NA|NA|TRBV5-1|TRBJ2-7
TGCGCCAGCAGCTTGGGATCCCGATACGAGCAGTACTTC
CASSLGSRYEQYF
>13|NA|NA|TRBV18|TRBJ2-5
TGTGCCAGCTCACCACCGGGGCAAGAGACCCAGTACTTC
CASSPPGQETQYF
>15|TRBD1|NA|TRBV7-8|TRBJ1-2
TGTGCCAGCAGCTTAGAAGGGACAGAGGGCTATGGCTACACCTTC
CASSLEGTEGYGYTF
>15|TRBD1|NA|TRBV7-8|TRBJ1-2
TGTGCCAGCAGCTTAGAGGTGGAGGGGGCGGGTGGCTACACCTTC
CASSLEVEGAGGYTF
>14|TRBD1|NA|TRBV10-1|TRBJ1-5
TGCGCAAGGGACAGCAGGTATAGCAATCAGCCCCAGCATTTT
CARDSRYSNQPQHF
>18|TRBD2|NA|TRBV14|TRBJ2-1
TGTGCCAGCAGCCTCGGACTAGCGGGAGGGTCATGGGGCAATGAGCAGTTCTTC
CASSLGLAGGSWGNEQFF
>15|NA|NA|TRBV15|TRBJ1-1
TGTGCCACCAGCAGAGGGGGAGGGATGAACACTGAAGCTTTCTTT
CATSRGGGMNTEAFF
>15|TRBD2|NA|TRBV4-1|TRBJ2-7
TGCGCCAGCAGCCTCAGACTAGCGACTATCTACGAGCAGTACTTC
CASSLRLATIYEQYF
>14|TRBD2|NA|TRBV10-3|TRBJ2-7
TGTGCCATCACCGGGACTAGCGGAGGCTACGAGCAGTACTTC
CAITGTSGGYEQYF
>15|TRBD1|NA|TRBV28|TRBJ1-5
TGTGCCAGCAGTTGGGGACAGTATAGCAATCAGCCCCAGCATTTT
CASSWGQYSNQPQHF
>13|NA|NA|TRBV7-8|TRBJ2-7
TGTGCCAGCAGAGGGGCCGGCCGATACGAGCAGTACTTC
CASRGAGRYEQYF
>12|NA|NA|TRBV30|TRBJ1-2
TGTGCCTGGAGCCGACAGGTGAAGGGCTACACCTTC
CAWSRQVKGYTF
>15|NA|NA|TRBV6-1|TRBJ2-1
TGTGCCAGCAGTGAACAGGGGGGTTCCTACAATGAGCAGTTCTTC
CASSEQGGSYNEQFF
>15|TRBD1|NA|TRBV15|TRBJ1-4
TGTGCCACCAGCAGAGATACAGGGGGCGCTGAAAAACTGTTTTTT
CATSRDTGGAEKLFF
>14|NA|few|TRBV5-5|TRBJ2-7
TGTGCCAGCAGCTTACTCTGGGGAATCGACGAGCAGTACTTC
CASSLLWGIDEQYF
>14|TRBD1|NA|TRBV7-2|TRBJ1-2
TGTGCCAGCAGCCCCGGACAGGGGGGCTATGGCTACACCTTC
CASSPGQGGYGYTF
>17|TRBD2|NA|TRBV3-1/TRBV3-2|TRBJ2-3
TGTGCCAGCAAGACCTCCCCGCCTAGCGGGAGCACAGATACGCAGTATTTT
CASKTSPPSGSTDTQYF
>17|TRBD1|NA|TRBV5-6|TRBJ2-1
TGTGCCAGCAGCTCCTGGATGGGACAGGGGGCCTACAATGAGCAGTTCTTC
CASSSWMGQGAYNEQFF
>13|TRBD1|NA|TRBV29-1|TRBJ2-7
TGCAGCGCACAGGGGGCCTTGTCCTACGAGCAGTACTTC
CSAQGALSYEQYF
>16|TRBD2|NA|TRBV27|TRBJ2-3
TGTGCCAGCAGTTCATCGACTAGCGGTTACACAGATACGCAGTATTTT
CASSSSTSGYTDTQYF
>13|NA|NA|TRBV7-8|TRBJ2-7
TGTGCCAGCAGCTTACTACTAGCCCACGAGCAGTACTTC
CASSLLLAHEQYF
>14|TRBD1|NA|TRBV27|TRBJ1-4
TGTGCCAGCAGAAAGACAGGGTTTAATGAAAAACTGTTTTTT
CASRKTGFNEKLFF
>17|TRBD1|NA|TRBV6-2/TRBV6-3|TRBJ2-7
TGTGCCAGCAGTTACCCGGACAGGGGGCGAGGGTCCTACGAGCAGTACTTC
CASSYPDRGRGSYEQYF
>14|NA|NA|TRBV5-6|TRBJ2-7
TGTGCCAGCAGCTCTCTACCAGGGGACTACGAGCAGTACTTC
CASSSLPGDYEQYF
>11|NA|NA|TRBV6-2/TRBV6-3|TRBJ2-7
TGTGCCAGCAGTTCTCTCTACGAGCAGTACTTC
CASSSLYEQYF
>13|NA|NA|TRBV19|TRBJ1-5
TGTGCCAGTAGCTTACAGGGAGGGCAGCCCCAGCATTTT
CASSLQGGQPQHF
>16|NA|once|TRBV11-2|TRBJ2-7
TGTGCCAGCAGCCAGACCGGTGTGGGGTTGTCCTACGAGCAGTACTTC
CASSQTGVGLSYEQYF
>14|NA|NA|TRBV7-9|TRBJ2-5
TGTGCCAGCAGTCGAAGGACAGATCAAGAGACCCAGTACTTC
CASSRRTDQETQYF
>13|NA|NA|TRBV5-5|TRBJ2-2
TGTGCCAGCAGCTGGACACCCACCGGGGAGCTGTTTTTT
CASSWTPTGELFF
>10|NA|few|TRBV10-1|TRBJ2-1
TGCGCCAGCAGGTTTGGAGAGCAGTTCTTC
CASRFGEQFF
>13|NA|NA|TRBV7-3|TRBJ2-1
TGTGCCAGCAGCCCACTAGGCTACAATGAGCAGTTCTTC
CASSPLGYNEQFF
>14|TRBD2|once|TRBV29-1|TRBJ2-5
TGCAGCGTTGAACTAGCGGGGAACGGGGAGACCCAGTACTTC
CSVELAGNGETQYF
>17|NA|once|TRBV11-2|TRBJ2-2
TGTGCCAGCAGTCAAAATCCCGGAACCACGAACACCGGGGAGCTGTTTTTT
CASSQNPGTTNTGELFF
>15|TRBD1|once|TRBV28|TRBJ1-5
TGTGCCAGCAGCTACCGGGACAGTGATAATCAGCCCCAGCATTTT
CASSYRDSDNQPQHF
>17|TRBD1|NA|TRBV7-2|TRBJ1-1
TGTGCCAGCAGCTTTGAGGTGGGGACAGGGGTGTCCACTGAAGCTTTCTTT
CASSFEVGTGVSTEAFF
>14|TRBD1|NA|TRBV2|TRBJ1-5
TGTGCCAGCACCAAGGACAGGGGGAATCAGCCCCAGCATTTT
CASTKDRGNQPQHF
>15|NA|NA|TRBV4-3|TRBJ1-1
TGCGCCAGCAGCCAAGGGTCGGGGGCGGACACTGAAGCTTTCTTT
CASSQGSGADTEAFF
>13|NA|once|TRBV29-1|TRBJ2-7
TGCAGCGTCCAAATGTCAGGGAACTACGAGCAGTACTTC
CSVQMSGNYEQYF
>20|NA|NA|TRBV6-2/TRBV6-3|TRBJ2-7
TGTGCCAGCAGTTACTCGAGTTGGGACCCGAGAGGGAATGGCGGCTACGAGCAGTACTTC
CASSYSSWDPRGNGGYEQYF
>14|NA|once|TRBV6-5|TRBJ2-3
TGTGCCAGCAGTTACGCAGGGGGGACAGATACGCAGTATTTT
CASSYAGGTDTQYF
>15|NA|NA|TRBV9|TRBJ1-2
TGTGCCAGCAGCGAGTCCGGAGAATCTAACTATGGCTACACCTTC
CASSESGESNYGYTF
>16|TRBD1|NA|TRBV24-1|TRBJ1-2
TGTGCCACCAGTGATACTGACAGGGTTGGGGGGAATGGCTACACCTTC
CATSDTDRVGGNGYTF
>16|NA|NA|TRBV7-8|TRBJ2-5
TGTGCCAGCAGGATCGGGCTTTTCGGGGCCCAAGAGACCCAGTACTTC
CASRIGLFGAQETQYF
>14|NA|NA|TRBV2|TRBJ2-5
TGTGCCAGCAGATCCTCCCGGGAACAAGAGACCCAGTACTTC
CASRSSREQETQYF
>14|TRBD1|NA|TRBV5-1|TRBJ2-5
TGCGCCAGCAGCTTGTTGACAGGGCAAGAGACCCAGTACTTC
CASSLLTGQETQYF
>16|TRBD2|NA|TRBV4-2|TRBJ2-1
TGTGCCAGCAGCCAAGATCTGACTAGCGGGATCAATGAGCAGTTCTTC
CASSQDLTSGINEQFF